This TCR beta chain came from a study of shared clonotypes between healthy human individuals. The repertoire was sequenced with immunoSEQ multiplex PCR; TCRdb's copy has only in-frame clones and lacks some. The sample holds more than 2 million clones; 93% are singletons and the top ten take approximately 1.6%. Whole-study findings and limits: Sequencing depth was a factor that was expected to affect clonotype sharing among donors.

CDR3 length: 15 amino acids. The V and J ends lost 2 bases and 1 base, in that order; junction bases with no gene match: 3. Germline CDR1 is LNHDA and CDR2 is SQIVND (reference sequence). Only CD45RO-negative cells positively selected for CCR7 counted as naive CD8 cells, so terminally differentiated effector memory CD45RA+ cells were excluded. On this clone: Its antigen is still unknown. Other nucleotide sequences from this sample produce the same CDR3.

Source material: naive CD8+ T cells from PBMCs. The chain uses TRBV19 and TRBJ1-1; 8 bases map to TRBD1. This sequence was found in a man younger than 35 in good health. Some clones in this sample may be carry-over from other donors' samples. The CDR3 spells CASSIPGTGNTEAFF. CDR3 DNA sequence: TGTGCCAGTAGTATACCCGGGACAGGGAACACTGAAGCTTTCTTT.